A selection of T cell receptor beta chains follows, all from one sample in a study of PD-1 blockade in mismatch repair-deficient tumors. Produced via immunoSEQ multiplex PCR; TCRdb's table is partial and in-frame only. The sample consists of about 51,000 clones, over 70% of them appearing once. The source material was peripheral blood, sampled approximately 18 weeks after starting pembrolizumab. These receptors were taken from an adult with mismatch repair-deficient cancer. The CDR3 runs from the conserved cysteine through the conserved F or W. The order of the fields is V gene, D gene, CDR3 protein. The D gene is left open where the match is weak.

TRBV6-6 NA CASSYTIGPAYEQYF
TRBV30 NA CAWSVIGGQPQHF
TRBV5-1 TRBD1 CASSPDRADGYTF
TRBV5-3 TRBD2 CARSQPLAGEGSIPPYEQYF
TRBV10-2 NA CASRRGQATEAFF
TRBV2 TRBD2 CASSEIAGTYEQYF
TRBV11-1 NA CASSLLTSYNEQFF
TRBV7-6 NA CASSPAGADTQYF
TRBV5-1 NA CASSLGRNMNTEAFF
TRBV28 NA CASRPDYNEQFF
TRBV30 NA CAWTRKAGQGLSQPQHF
TRBV7-8 NA CASSLDSNQPQHF
TRBV27 NA CASSLDLRAREQYF
TRBV14 NA CASSPTSGLEQYF
TRBV5-4 NA CASNAGLMNTEAFF
TRBV27 TRBD1 CASTAGQGSTEAFF
TRBV7-2 TRBD1 CASNPGDRGSYEQYF
TRBV10-3 NA CAISEGGGREGIQYF